The rows below give T cell receptor beta chains drawn from one sample of a study of Ad26.COV2.S vaccination and SARS-CoV-2 variants. Data came from immunoSEQ multiplex PCR; TCRdb stores just in-frame clones and leaves some out. The profile covers a few hundred thousand clones, with approximately 90% appearing a single time and around 3.6% taken by the ten largest. The sequencing here drew on peripheral blood, taken in a trial of Ad26.COV2.S vaccine versus placebo. All receptors derive from a person between 18 and 65 years old who received the Ad26.COV2.S COVID-19 vaccine or a placebo. Each CDR3 is given with its conserved first and last residue. Fields, in order: J gene, V gene, CDR3 length, D gene, CDR3 protein. A D gene is named only where the DNA matches it firmly.

>TRBJ2-7|TRBV7-9|14|-
CASSRGRPSYEQYF
>TRBJ1-1|TRBV19|12|-
CASSVPGRGAFF
>TRBJ2-7|TRBV10-3|12|-
CAISDSGYEQYF
>TRBJ1-5|TRBV6-2/TRBV6-3|14|-
CASSPVPSNQPQHF
>TRBJ2-5|TRBV4-1|14|-
CASSQVQGQETQYF
>TRBJ2-2|TRBV3-1/TRBV3-2|15|-
CASSQPGTSTGELFF
>TRBJ2-3|TRBV27|17|-
CASRGGAAGASPITQYF
>TRBJ2-5|TRBV30|18|TRBD2
CAWAFDVGLAGGRETQYF
>TRBJ2-5|TRBV7-3|15|-
CASSLTGSTEETQYF
>TRBJ1-1|TRBV28|17|-
CASSLSRRGWGNTEAFF
>TRBJ1-3|TRBV2|15|-
CASSEAAHSGNTIYF
>TRBJ2-3|TRBV4-3|16|-
CASSQDRAFTTDTQYF
>TRBJ1-2|TRBV2|13|-
CASSGDTNYGYTF
>TRBJ2-1|TRBV7-9|18|-
CASSSAGHPLSSYNEQFF
>TRBJ1-4|TRBV19|15|-
CASHYGRTAYEKLFF
>TRBJ1-5|TRBV6-1|16|TRBD1
CASSARDRGIPQPQHF
>TRBJ2-7|TRBV5-4|12|-
CASSPGTYEQYF
>TRBJ2-3|TRBV28|17|TRBD2
CASSSPLGLADTDTQYF
>TRBJ2-7|TRBV28|16|TRBD1
CASSSRQGRGFVEQYF
>TRBJ1-2|TRBV30|12|-
CAWNGLYYGYTF